This entry features one T cell receptor (beta chain) sequence. The sample comes from a study of blood T cell repertoires in COVID-19. Assay used: immunoSEQ multiplex PCR; TCRdb lists only in-frame clones, some missing. The sample has about 360,000 clones; around 87% are singletons. Residents of about two dozen US areas, aged roughly 18 to 89 years, made up the participants. Donors of Cohort 3 who recovered were those that had two negative PCRs, clearance, or symptom resolution. Germline V gene data show CDR1 as WSHSY and CDR2 as SAAADI. The ends were cut back, 6 bases at V and 0 bases at J, with 12 bases in the middle. The CDR3 length is 15 residues.

V and J are TRBV10-2 and TRBJ1-5; D unclear. This receptor was obtained from a young man who had recovered from COVID-19. The sequencing input was PBMCs or T cells enriched from blood (not recorded which). The CDR3 here is CASRLNGDSNQPQHF. In DNA, the CDR3 is TGCGCCAGCAGACTAAATGGTGATAGCAATCAGCCCCAGCATTTT.